The present T cell receptor (beta chain) was sequenced within a study of T-cell memory formation after mild COVID-19. TCRdb re-called the 5' RACE reads with MiXCR, one entry per CDR3 protein. Of 160,000 or so distinct CDR3 sequences listed, around 30% were seen once; the top ten hold approximately 12%. The CDR3 spans 14 residues. In germline, CDR1 is MNHNS, CDR2 SASEGT. With 0 bases removed from V and 6 bases from J, the gap between germline ends came to 12 bases. This clonotype has only a few counts. The antigen is unknown. Notes on the study in general: Clones that contracted from day 15 to 85 had balanced CD4/CD8; later expanders were CD4+ biased.

This sequence was found in an adult woman who had mild COVID-19 (a few samples of this study predate the infection). Cell type and time point are not known. Sequencing input: PBMCs or a T cell subset sorted from them (not recorded which). The V call is TRBV6-1, the J call TRBJ2-7; D call uncertain. The CDR3 DNA is TGTGCCAGCAGTGAAGCAGGGCGGTTCCGCGAGCAGTACTTC. This gives the protein CASSEAGRFREQYF.